This TCR beta chain comes out of a study of blood T cell repertoires in COVID-19 (TCRdb year 2020). Turning to the overall study: Samples from collaborators originated in the United States, Italy and Spain and spanned both the acute and convalescent phases of COVID-19. The repertoires were released in a freely available public database meant as a resource for research on the immune response to SARS-CoV-2. HLA class I and class II types, where available, came from metadata supplied by the sample provider rather than from assay-based typing. Sample metadata almost always included a de-identified subject ID, COVID-19 status, age in years and sex. The dataset comprised deeply sampled blood TCRbeta repertoires from subjects exposed to, actively infected with, or recovered from COVID-19. Samples were obtained from the ongoing ImmuneRACE study (first 160 participants) and from some 1,300 subjects provided by 6 global collaborators. The prospective study material was composed of cDNA or gDNA derived from T cells, B-cell-depleted T cells, or PBMCs.

TCRbeta CDR3 regions were amplified from genomic DNA by means of the immunoSEQ Assay, a bias-controlled multiplex PCR. In the authors' own workflow: Within the assay, amplification of reference gene primers was used to estimate how many nucleated cells each sample contained. To quantify the absolute abundance of each unique TCRbeta CDR3 rearrangement, sequence reads were collapsed and filtered. For each sample, productive Simpson clonality was calculated as the square root of Simpson's diversity index over productive rearrangements. TCRdb took over this immuneACCESS table, retaining in-frame rearrangements with V and J assigned. Such tables are incomplete; in checked studies, under half of the missing clones stem from an unresolved V gene, and the remainder is unexplained. V and J calls plus clone size are reproduced from that table; the DNA served to infer D and trimming. The table for this sample lists 180,000 or so clones; more than 80% of them were counted only once. The ten largest clones capture roughly 8.2% of the sample.

Results and caveats for the whole study, not just this receptor: The amount of clinical and demographic metadata varied by source and participant and was provided uncurated.

The sample holds one count of this clone. The antigen it binds to is not known. No much larger clonotype is one base removed from it; base qualities were not supplied. Relative to germline, V is 8 bases shorter and J is 2 bases shorter, with 18 bases between their ends. From a lookup of the germline V gene, CDR1 and CDR2 are ENHRY and SYGVKD. Counted from cysteine to phenylalanine, this CDR3 has 15 amino acids. Here the CDR3 DNA is all that survives: 45 bases in frame from base 1. Whole blood was collected in K2EDTA tubes by collaborating institutions according to the institutions' own protocols. For TCRbeta analysis, collaborator samples were shipped as frozen whole blood, as isolated PBMCs, or as DNA extracted from either sample type.

Sequencing used peripheral blood. The TCR originated in a woman aged 55-75 years with acute or convalescent COVID-19. The sequence is built from TRBV10-3 and TRBJ1-1; a weak D assignment points to TRBD1 (6 bases agree). The DNA sequence is TGTGCCATCGCAGAGTCCTTAGGGGGTAACACTGAAGCTTTCTTT. This sequence encodes CAIAESLGGNTEAFF.